This TCR beta chain was identified in a study of blood T cells in healthy people across ages. Study-level points and caveats: There was no known CMV status for donors, so expanded clonotype changes were possibly confounded. TCR beta diversity, measured per million T cells, fell in a roughly linear way with age.

V shed 4 bases, J shed 8 bases, and the junction held 16 bases outside the gene matches. From germline, CDR1 is SGHVS and CDR2 FQNEAQ. This CDR3 is built from 17 residues. A second PCR of 7 to 11 cycles used a sample-barcoded 5' primer and a J-beta primer mix. All samples yielded 2.5 million or more CDR3-containing paired-end reads. TCRdb independently ran MiXCR on the 5' RACE reads; one entry per CDR3 protein. The sample has over 550,000 distinct CDR3 sequences, about 30% seen once; the top ten hold 15% to 17%. Healthy Russian Caucasian donors spanned ages about 6 to 100 years. In this sample, this clonotype turned up many times. Its antigen is still unknown.

This TCR was sampled from a woman over 75 in good health. The chain carries TRBV7-8 and TRBJ2-2; TRBD1 aligns across 7 bases. The sequencing input was blood. The CDR3 loop reads CASSSLIIRGRTGELFF. CDR3 nucleotide sequence: TGTGCCAGCAGCTCCCTTATAATAAGGGGGCGAACTGGGGAGCTGTTTTTT.